A single T cell receptor (beta chain) is shown here with its context. Seattle patients were enrolled during active infection and followed longitudinally. The entry originates in a study of blood T cell repertoires in COVID-19. In the study overall: The study drew acute and convalescent COVID-19 samples from the United States, Italy and Spain. PBMCs, B-cell-depleted T cells, or T cells were the source of the cDNA or gDNA that made up the material.

V was clipped by 0 bases and J by 3 bases, with 14 bases between them. Germline-derived CDR1 and CDR2 are LNHNV and YYDKDF (reference sequence). The CDR3 has 16 residues. In the original processing: From reference gene primer amplification, estimates of nucleated cell counts were derived. Generated by immunoSEQ multiplex PCR, the TCRdb table keeps only in-frame clones and is missing some. That table supplies the V and J calls and clone size; D and trimming were determined from the DNA. Of 100,000 to 150,000 clones in the sample, around nine tenths were seen once. This TCR came from a man between 60 and 75 years old with COVID-19, enrolled during active disease. The chain couples TRBV15 to TRBJ1-2, with D maybe TRBD1 (5 bases). Material: peripheral blood. In nucleotides, the CDR3 is TGTGCCACCAGCAGAGACCTGGACACCATGTACTATGGCTACACCTTC. Translation: CATSRDLDTMYYGYTF.